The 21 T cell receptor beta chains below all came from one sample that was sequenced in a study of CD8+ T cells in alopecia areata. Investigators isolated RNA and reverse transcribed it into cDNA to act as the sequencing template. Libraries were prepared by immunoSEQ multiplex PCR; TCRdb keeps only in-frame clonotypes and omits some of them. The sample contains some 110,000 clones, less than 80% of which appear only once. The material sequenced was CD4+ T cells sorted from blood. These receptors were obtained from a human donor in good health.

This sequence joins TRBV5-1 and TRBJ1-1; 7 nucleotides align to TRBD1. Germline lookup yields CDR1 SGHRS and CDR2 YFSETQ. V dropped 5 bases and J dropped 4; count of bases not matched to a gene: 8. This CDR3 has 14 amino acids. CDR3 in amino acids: CASRPTGESTEAFF. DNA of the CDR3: TGCGCCAGCAGGCCCACAGGGGAGAGCACTGAAGCTTTCTTT.

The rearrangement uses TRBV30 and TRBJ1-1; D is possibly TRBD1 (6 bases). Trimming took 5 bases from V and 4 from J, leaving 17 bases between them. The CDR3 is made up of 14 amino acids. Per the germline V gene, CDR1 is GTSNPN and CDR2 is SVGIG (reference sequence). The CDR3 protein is CAWGLQGLGTEAFF. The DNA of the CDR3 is TGTGCCTGGGGACTACAGGGTTTGGGCACTGAAGCTTTCTTT.

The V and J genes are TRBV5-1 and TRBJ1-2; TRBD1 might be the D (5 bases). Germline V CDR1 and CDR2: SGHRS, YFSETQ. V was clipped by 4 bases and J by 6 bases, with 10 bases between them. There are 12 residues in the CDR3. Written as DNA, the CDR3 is TGCGCCAGCAGCCGGGGACCGGATGGCTACACCTTC. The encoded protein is CASSRGPDGYTF.

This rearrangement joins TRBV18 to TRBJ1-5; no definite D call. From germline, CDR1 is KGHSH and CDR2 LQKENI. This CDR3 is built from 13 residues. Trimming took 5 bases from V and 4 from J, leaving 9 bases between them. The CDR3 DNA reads TGTGCCAGCTCATCCGACTGGAATCAGCCCCAGCATTTT. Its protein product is CASSSDWNQPQHF.

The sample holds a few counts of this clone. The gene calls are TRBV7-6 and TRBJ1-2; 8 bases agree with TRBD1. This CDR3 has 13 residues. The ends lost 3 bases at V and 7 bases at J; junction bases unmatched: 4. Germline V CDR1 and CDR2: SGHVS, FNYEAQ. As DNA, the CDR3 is TGTGCCAGCAGCTTGGCAGGGGGCTCTGGCTACACCTTC. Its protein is CASSLAGGSGYTF.

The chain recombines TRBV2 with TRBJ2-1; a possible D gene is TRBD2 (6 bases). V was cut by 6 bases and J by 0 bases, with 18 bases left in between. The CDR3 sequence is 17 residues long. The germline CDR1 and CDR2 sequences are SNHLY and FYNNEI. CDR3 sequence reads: CASRQGGAGSSYNEQFF. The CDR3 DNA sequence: TGTGCCAGCAGGCAGGGTGGGGCGGGGAGCTCCTACAATGAGCAGTTCTTC.

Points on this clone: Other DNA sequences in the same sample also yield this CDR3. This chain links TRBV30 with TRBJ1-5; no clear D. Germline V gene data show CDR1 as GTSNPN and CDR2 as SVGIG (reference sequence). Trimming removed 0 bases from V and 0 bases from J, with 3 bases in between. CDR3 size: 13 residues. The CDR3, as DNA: TGTGCCTGGAGTGTAGATAGCAATCAGCCCCAGCATTTT. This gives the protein CAWSVDSNQPQHF.

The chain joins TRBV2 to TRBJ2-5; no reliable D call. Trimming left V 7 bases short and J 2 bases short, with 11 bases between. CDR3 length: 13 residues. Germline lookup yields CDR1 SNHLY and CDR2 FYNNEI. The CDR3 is CASNRHTQETQYF. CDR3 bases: TGTGCCAGCAATCGACACACTCAAGAGACCCAGTACTTC.

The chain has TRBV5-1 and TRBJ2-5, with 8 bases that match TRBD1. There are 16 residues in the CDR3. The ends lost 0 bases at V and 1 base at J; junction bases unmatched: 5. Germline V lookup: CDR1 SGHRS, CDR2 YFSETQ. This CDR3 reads CASSLGRTGSQETQYF. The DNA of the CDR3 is TGCGCCAGCAGCTTGGGCAGGACAGGGAGCCAAGAGACCCAGTACTTC.

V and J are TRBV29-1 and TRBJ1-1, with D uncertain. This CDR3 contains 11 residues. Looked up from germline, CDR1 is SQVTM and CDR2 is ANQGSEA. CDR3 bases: TGCATCGGGCGGGGGAACACTGAAGCTTTCTTT. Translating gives CIGRGNTEAFF.

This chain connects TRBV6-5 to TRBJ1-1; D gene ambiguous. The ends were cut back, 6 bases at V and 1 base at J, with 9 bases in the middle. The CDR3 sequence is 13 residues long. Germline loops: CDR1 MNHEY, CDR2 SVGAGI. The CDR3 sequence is CASRATRNTEAFF. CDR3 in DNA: TGTGCCAGCAGGGCAACACGGAACACTGAAGCTTTCTTT.

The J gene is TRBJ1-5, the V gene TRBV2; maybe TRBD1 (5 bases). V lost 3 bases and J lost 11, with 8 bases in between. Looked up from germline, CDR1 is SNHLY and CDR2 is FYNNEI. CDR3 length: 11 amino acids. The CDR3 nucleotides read TGTGCCAGCAGTGAGCCGGGGGCCCAGCATTTT. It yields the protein CASSEPGAQHF.

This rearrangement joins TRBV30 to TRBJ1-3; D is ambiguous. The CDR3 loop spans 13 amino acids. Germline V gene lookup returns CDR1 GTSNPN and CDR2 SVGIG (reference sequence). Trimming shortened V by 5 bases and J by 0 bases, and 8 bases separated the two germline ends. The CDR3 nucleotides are TGTGCCTGGCCCTCCAGCTCTGGAAACACCATATATTTT. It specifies CAWPSSSGNTIYF. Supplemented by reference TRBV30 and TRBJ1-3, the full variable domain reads SQTIHQWPATLVQPVGSPLSLECTVEGTSNPNLYWYRQAAGRGLQLLFYSVGIGQISSEVPQNLSASRPQDRQFILSSKKLLLSDSGFYLCAWPSSSGNTIYFGEGSWLTVV.

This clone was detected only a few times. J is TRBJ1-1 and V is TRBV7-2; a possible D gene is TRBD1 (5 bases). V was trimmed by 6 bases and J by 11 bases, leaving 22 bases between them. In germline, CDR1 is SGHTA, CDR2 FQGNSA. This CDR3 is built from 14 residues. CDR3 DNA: TGTGCCAGCAGTTTCTCCGGGGGAGGCCTGGGTGCTTTCTTT. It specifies CASSFSGGGLGAFF.

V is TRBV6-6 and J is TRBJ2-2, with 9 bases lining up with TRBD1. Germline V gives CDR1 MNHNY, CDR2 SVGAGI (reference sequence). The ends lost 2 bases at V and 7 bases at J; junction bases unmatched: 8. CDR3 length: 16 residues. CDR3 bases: TGTGCCAGCAGTTACGCCGGGACAGGGACGGTCGGGGAGCTGTTTTTT. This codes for CASSYAGTGTVGELFF.

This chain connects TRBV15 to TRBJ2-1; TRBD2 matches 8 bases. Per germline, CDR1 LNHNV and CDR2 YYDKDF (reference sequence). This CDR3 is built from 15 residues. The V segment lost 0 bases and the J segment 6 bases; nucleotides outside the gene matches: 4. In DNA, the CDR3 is TGTGCCACCAGCAGAGATGCGGGGGGCCCCAATGAGCAGTTCTTC. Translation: CATSRDAGGPNEQFF. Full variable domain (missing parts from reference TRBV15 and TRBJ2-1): DAMVIQNPRYQVTQFGKPVTLSCSQTLNHNVMYWYQQKSSQAPKLLFHYYDKDFNNEADTPDNFQSRRPNTSFCFLDIRSPGLGDTAMYLCATSRDAGGPNEQFFGPGTRLTVL.

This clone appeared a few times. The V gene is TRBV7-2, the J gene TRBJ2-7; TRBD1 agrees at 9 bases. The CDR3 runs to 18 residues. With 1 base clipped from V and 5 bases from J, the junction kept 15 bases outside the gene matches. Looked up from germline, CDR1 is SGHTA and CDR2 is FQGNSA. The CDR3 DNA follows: TGTGCCAGCAGCTTAGGGGACCCTGCCCGGGACAGGGAGGACGAGCAGTACTTC. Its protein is CASSLGDPARDREDEQYF.

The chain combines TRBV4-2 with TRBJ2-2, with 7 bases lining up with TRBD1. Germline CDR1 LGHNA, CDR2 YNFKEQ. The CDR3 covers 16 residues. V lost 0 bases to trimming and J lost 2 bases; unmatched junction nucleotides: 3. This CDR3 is CASSQETGANTGELFF. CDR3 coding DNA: TGTGCCAGCAGCCAAGAAACAGGGGCAAACACCGGGGAGCTGTTTTTT.

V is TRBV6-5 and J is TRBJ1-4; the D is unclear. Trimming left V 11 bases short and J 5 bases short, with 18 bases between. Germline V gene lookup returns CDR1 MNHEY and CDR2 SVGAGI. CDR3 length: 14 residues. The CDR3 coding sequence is TGTGCCTCGGGGAGGGTGGGCCGGAATGAAAAACTGTTTTTT. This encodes CASGRVGRNEKLFF.

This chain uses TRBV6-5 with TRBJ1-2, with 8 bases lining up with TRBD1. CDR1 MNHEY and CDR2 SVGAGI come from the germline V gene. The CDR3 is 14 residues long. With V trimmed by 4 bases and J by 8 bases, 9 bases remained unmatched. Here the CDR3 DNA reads TGTGCCAGCAGTTTCAGGGGGCCATGGCACGGCTACACCTTC. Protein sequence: CASSFRGPWHGYTF.

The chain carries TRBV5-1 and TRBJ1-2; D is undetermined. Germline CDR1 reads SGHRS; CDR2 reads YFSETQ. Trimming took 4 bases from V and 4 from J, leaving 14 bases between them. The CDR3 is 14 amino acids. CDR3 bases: TGCGCCAGCAGCCGAGAAAGGGCCATCTATGGCTACACCTTC. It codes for CASSRERAIYGYTF.